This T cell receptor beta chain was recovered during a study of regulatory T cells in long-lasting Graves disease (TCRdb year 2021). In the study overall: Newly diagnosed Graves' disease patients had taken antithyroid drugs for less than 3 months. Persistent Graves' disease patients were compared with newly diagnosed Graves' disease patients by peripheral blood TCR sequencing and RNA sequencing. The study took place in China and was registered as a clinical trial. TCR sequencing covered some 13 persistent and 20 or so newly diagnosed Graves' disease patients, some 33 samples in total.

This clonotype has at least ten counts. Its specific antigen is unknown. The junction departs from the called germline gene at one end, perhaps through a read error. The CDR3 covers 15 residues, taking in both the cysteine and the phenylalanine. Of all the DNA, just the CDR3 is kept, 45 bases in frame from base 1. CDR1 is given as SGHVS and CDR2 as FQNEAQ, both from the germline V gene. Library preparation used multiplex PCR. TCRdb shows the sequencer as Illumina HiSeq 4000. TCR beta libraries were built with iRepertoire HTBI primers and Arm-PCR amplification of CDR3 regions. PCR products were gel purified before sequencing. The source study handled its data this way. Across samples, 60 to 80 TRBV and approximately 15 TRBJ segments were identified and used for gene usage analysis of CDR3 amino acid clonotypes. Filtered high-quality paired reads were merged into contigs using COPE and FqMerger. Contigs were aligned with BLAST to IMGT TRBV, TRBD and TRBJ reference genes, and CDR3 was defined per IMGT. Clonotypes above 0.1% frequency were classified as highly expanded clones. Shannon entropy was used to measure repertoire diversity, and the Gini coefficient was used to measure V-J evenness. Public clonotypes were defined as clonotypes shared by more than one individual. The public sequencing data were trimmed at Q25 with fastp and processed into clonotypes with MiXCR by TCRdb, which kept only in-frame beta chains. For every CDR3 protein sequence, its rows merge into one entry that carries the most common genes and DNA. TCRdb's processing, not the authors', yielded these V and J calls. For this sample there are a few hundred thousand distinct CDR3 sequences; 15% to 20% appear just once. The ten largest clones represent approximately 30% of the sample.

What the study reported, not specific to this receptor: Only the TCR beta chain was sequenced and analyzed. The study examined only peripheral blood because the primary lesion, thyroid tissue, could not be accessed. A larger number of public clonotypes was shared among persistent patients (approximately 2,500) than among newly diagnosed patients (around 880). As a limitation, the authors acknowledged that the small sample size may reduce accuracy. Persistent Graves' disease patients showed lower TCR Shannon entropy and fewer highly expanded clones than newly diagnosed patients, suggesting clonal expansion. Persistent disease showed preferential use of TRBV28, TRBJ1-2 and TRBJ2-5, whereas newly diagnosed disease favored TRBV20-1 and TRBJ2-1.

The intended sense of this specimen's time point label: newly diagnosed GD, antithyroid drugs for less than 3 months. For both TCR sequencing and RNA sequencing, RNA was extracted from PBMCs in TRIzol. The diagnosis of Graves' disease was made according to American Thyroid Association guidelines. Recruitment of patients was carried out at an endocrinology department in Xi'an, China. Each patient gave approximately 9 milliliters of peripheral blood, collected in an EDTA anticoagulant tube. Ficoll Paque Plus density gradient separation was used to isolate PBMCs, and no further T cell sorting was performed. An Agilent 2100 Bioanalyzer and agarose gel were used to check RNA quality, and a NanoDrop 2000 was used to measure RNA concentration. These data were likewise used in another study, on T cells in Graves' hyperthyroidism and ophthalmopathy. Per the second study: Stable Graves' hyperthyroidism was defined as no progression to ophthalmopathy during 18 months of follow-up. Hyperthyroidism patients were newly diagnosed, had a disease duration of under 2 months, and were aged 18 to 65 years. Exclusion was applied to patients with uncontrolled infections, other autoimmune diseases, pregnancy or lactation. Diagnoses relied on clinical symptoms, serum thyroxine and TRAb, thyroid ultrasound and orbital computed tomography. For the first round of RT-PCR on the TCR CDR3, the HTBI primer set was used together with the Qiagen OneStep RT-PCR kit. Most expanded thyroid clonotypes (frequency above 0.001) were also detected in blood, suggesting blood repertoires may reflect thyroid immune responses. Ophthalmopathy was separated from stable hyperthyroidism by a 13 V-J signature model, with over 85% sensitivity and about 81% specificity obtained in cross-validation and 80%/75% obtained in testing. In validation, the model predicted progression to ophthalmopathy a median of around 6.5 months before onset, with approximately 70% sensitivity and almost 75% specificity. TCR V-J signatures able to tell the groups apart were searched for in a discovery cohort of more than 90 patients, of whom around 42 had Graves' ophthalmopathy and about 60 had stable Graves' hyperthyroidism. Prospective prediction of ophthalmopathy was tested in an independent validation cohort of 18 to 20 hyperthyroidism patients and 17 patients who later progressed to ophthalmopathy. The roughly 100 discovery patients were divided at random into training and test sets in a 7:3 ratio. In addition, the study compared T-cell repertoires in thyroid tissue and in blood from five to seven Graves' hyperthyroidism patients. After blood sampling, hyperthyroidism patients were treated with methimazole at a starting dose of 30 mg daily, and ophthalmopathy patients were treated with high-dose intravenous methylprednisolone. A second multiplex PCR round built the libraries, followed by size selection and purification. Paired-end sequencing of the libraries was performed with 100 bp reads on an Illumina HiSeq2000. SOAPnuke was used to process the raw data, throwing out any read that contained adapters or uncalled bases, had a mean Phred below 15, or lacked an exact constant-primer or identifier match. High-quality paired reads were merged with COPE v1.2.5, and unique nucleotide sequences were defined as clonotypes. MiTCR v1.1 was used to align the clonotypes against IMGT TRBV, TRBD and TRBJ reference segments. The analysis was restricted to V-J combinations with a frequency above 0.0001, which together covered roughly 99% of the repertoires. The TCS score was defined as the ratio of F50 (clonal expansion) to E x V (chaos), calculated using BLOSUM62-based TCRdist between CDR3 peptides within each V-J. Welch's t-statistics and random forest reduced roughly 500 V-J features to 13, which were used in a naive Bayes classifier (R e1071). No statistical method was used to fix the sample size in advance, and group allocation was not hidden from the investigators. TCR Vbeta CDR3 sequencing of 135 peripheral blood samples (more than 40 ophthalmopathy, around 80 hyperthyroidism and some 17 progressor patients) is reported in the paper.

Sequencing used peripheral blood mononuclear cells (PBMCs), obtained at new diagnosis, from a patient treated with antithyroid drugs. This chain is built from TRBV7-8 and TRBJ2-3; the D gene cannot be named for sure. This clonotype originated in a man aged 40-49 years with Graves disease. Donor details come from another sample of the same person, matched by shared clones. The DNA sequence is TGTGCCAGCAGCCCAGGTCTACCCCTCACACATACGCAGTATTTT. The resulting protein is CASSPGLPLTHTQYF.